A single sample is the source of the 7 T cell receptor beta chains below, sequenced in a study of blood T cell repertoires in COVID-19. Assay used: immunoSEQ multiplex PCR; TCRdb lists only in-frame clones, some missing. The sample holds tens of thousands of clones, approximately 82% seen once. Sequenced material: peripheral blood. The receptors derive from a woman older than 75 with acute or convalescent COVID-19.

The V call is TRBV5-6, the J call TRBJ1-1, with D possibly being TRBD1 (6 bases). This CDR3 comprises 14 residues. Germline-derived CDR1 and CDR2 are SGHDT and YYEEEE. The germline V and J ends were trimmed by 5 bases and 4 bases, with 15 bases remaining between them. The CDR3 DNA reads TGTGCCAGCAGAATCAGGGGAACGACCACTGAAGCTTTCTTT. This encodes CASRIRGTTTEAFF.

The chain is built from TRBV27 and TRBJ2-1; 7 positions agree with TRBD2. V lost 5 bases and J lost 7; bases outside the gene matches: 5. CDR1 and CDR2 from the germline V gene are MNHEY and SMNVEV (reference sequence). The length of the CDR3 is 13 residues. The CDR3 bases are TGTGCCAGCAGTCCCCAAGCGGGAAATGAGCAGTTCTTC. Translation gives CASSPQAGNEQFF.

The chain combines TRBV5-8 with TRBJ1-2; the match to TRBD1 covers 8 bases. CDR1 SGHTS and CDR2 YDEGEE come from the germline V gene. The V and J ends lost 2 bases and 0 bases, in that order; junction bases with no gene match: 9. The CDR3 is 17 amino acids. The CDR3 DNA is TGTGCCAGCAGCTTTGGGGACAGGCCGTCCTCTAACTATGGCTACACCTTC. As protein: CASSFGDRPSSNYGYTF. The full variable domain, with the rest looked up from reference TRBV5-8 and TRBJ1-2, is EAGVTQSPTHLIKTRGQQATLRCSPISGHTSVYWYQQALGLGLQFLLWYDEGEERNRGNFPPRFSGRQFPNYSSELNVNALELEDSALYLCASSFGDRPSSNYGYTFGSGTRLTVV.

V usage is TRBV6-6 and J usage is TRBJ1-2; TRBD1 is a possible D gene (5 bases). The CDR3 spans 15 residues. Germline V gene data show CDR1 as MNHNY and CDR2 as SVGAGI (reference sequence). Trimming left V 0 bases short and J 0 bases short, with 8 bases between. The CDR3 DNA follows: TGTGCCAGCAGTTACTCGTCGGGGGCTAACTATGGCTACACCTTC. It specifies CASSYSSGANYGYTF.

The chain employs TRBV6-5 and TRBJ1-1; D call uncertain. The V gene's germline CDR1 is MNHEY and CDR2 SVGAGI. V was pared by 5 bases and J by 2 bases, with 3 bases between. This CDR3 spans 11 amino acids. The DNA of the CDR3 is TGTGCCAGCAGTCCTAACACTGAAGCTTTCTTT. Translation gives CASSPNTEAFF.

The chain is built from TRBV6-1 and TRBJ2-2; D unresolved. V was trimmed by 0 bases and J by 7 bases, leaving 6 bases between them. This CDR3 region has 13 residues. CDR1 MNHNS and CDR2 SASEGT come from the germline V gene. CDR3 residues: CASSEAAGGELFF. The CDR3 coding sequence is TGTGCCAGCAGTGAAGCAGCAGGCGGGGAGCTGTTTTTT.

This clone was counted a few times. The chain couples TRBV25-1 to TRBJ1-1, with 8 positions matching TRBD1. J gave up 5 bases and V 6 bases, and 5 bases lay outside the gene matches. CDR1 and CDR2 (germline): MGHDK, SYGVNS. The CDR3 is 13 residues long. The CDR3 nucleotides read TGTGCCAGCAGGTTACAGGGGGAGACTGAAGCTTTCTTT. Its protein product is CASRLQGETEAFF.